The following is a TCR beta chain sequence with its context. Its antigen remains unknown. The sample comes from a study of CXCR3-negative and CXCR3-positive naive CD8 T cells. The germline V gene has CDR1 MNHEY and CDR2 SVGAGI. This CDR3 is 16 amino acids long. Triplicate sorting captured about 300,000 cells each from every CD8+ T cell subset. UMI-labeled 5' RACE yielded the TRB cDNA libraries. TCRdb reanalyzed the 5' RACE reads, giving one entry per CDR3 protein sequence and no DNA. This listing includes about 120,000 distinct CDR3 sequences. Findings and limits, study-wide: Relative to CXCR3-negative naive cells, CXCR3-positive naive cells had more hydrophobic TRB CDR3s. Both naive subsets had comparably high diversity; memory CD8+ cells much lower. Naive cells that were CXCR3-negative or CXCR3-positive used TRBV-TRBJ genes alike, while memory cells diverged.

The specimen sequenced was naive CXCR3+ CD8+ T cells from blood. Subset reported: CD45RO-CCR7+CD27+CD95- naive CD8+ T cells expressing CXCR3 (TNR3+). The TCR comes from a human donor in good health. Some clones in this sample may be carry-over from other donors' samples. The chain uses TRBV6-5 and TRBJ2-2; the TCRdb call, TRBD2, lacks DNA for checking. This CDR3 reads CASSALAGSNTGELFF.